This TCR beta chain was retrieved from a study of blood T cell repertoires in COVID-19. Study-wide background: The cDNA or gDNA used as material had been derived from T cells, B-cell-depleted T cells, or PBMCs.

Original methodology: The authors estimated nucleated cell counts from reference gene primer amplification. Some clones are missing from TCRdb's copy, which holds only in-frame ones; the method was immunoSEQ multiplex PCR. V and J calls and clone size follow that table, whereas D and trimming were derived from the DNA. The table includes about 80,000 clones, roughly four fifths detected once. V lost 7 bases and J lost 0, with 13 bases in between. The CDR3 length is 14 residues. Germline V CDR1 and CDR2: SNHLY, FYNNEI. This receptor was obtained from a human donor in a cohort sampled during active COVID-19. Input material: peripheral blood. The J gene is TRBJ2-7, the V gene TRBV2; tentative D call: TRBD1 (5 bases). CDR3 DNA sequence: TGTGCCAGCAAGGGGCGAGGACACTCCTACGAGCAGTACTTC. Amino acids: CASKGRGHSYEQYF.